This T cell receptor (beta chain) was sequenced for a study of shared clonotypes between healthy human individuals. This table comes from immunoSEQ multiplex PCR, and its TCRdb copy is limited to in-frame clones, with some not included. The data hold hundreds of thousands of clones, with about 95% observed a single time. Naive-designated CD8 cells lacked CD45RO, were positively enriched for CCR7, and omitted terminally differentiated effector memory CD45RA+ cells. Deletions cut 3 bases from V and 4 bases from J, with 10 bases between. This CDR3 has 14 amino acids. Germline V lookup: CDR1 SGHRS, CDR2 YFSETQ.

The TCR sequence derives from a woman aged 30 to 39 in good health. The specimen sequenced was naive CD8+ T cells sorted from blood. This chain joins TRBV5-1 and TRBJ2-2; D not certain. CDR3 amino acids: CASSWIDGTGELFF. For the CDR3, the DNA is TGCGCCAGCAGCTGGATCGATGGCACCGGGGAGCTGTTTTTT.